This passage covers 2 T cell receptor beta chains from one sample sequenced in a study of graft-versus-host responses after intestinal transplantation. The repertoire was sequenced with immunoSEQ multiplex PCR; TCRdb's copy has only in-frame clones and lacks some. The sample comprises 96,000 or so clones, around nine tenths of which are singletons, and roughly 0.17% rests with the top ten. No antigens are known for them. The sample was unstimulated CD4+ T cells sorted from spleen or lymph node cells, taken before intestinal transplant. The receptors come from a human donor who received an intestinal transplant.

This clone occurred a few times. This chain joins TRBV6-1 and TRBJ1-2; D gene ambiguous. Per germline, CDR1 MNHNS and CDR2 SASEGT. Trimming stripped 7 bases from V and 2 bases from J, with 14 bases between. CDR3 length: 14 residues. The CDR3 protein is CASTPTESNYGYTF. In nucleotides, the CDR3 is TGTGCCAGCACCCCCACAGAGTCCAACTATGGCTACACCTTC.

The chain recombines TRBV2 with TRBJ2-3, with 8 bases that match TRBD1. This CDR3 region has 15 residues. Germline V CDR1 and CDR2: SNHLY, FYNNEI. J gave up 2 bases and V 11 bases, and 12 bases lay outside the gene matches. CDR3 bases: TGTGCCGGGAGTGGACAGGGATCCTCCACAGATACGCAGTATTTT. It is translated as CAGSGQGSSTDTQYF.